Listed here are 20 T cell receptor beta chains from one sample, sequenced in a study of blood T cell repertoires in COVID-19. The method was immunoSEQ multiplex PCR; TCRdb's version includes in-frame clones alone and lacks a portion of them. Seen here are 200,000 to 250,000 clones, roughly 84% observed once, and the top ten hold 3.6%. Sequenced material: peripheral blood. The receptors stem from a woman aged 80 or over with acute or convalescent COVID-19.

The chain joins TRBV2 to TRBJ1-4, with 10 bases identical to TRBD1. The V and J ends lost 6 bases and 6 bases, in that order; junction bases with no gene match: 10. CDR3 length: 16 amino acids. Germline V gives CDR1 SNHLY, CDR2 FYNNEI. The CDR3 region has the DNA TGTGCCAGCAGAAGACAGGGGGCGCAGGGTTATGAAAAACTGTTTTTT. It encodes CASRRQGAQGYEKLFF.

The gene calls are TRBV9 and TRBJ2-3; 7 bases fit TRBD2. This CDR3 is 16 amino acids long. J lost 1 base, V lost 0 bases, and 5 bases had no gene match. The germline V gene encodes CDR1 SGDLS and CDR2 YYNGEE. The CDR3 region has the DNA TGTGCCAGCAGCGTAGGGGCCCGGGGGGGCACAGATACGCAGTATTTT. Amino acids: CASSVGARGGTDTQYF.

CDR3 sequence reads: CASSLVGGNYGYTF. In DNA, the CDR3 is TGTGCCAGCAGCTTGGTAGGGGGAAACTATGGCTACACCTTC. The chain recombines TRBV5-6 with TRBJ1-2; a possible D gene is TRBD1 (6 bases). CDR1 and CDR2 from the germline V gene are SGHDT and YYEEEE. The V and J ends lost 0 bases and 2 bases respectively, with 8 bases between them. The CDR3 covers 14 residues. The full variable domain, completed using reference TRBV5-6 and TRBJ1-2, is DAGVTQSPTHLIKTRGQQVTLRCSPKSGHDTVSWYQQALGQGPQFIFQYYEEEERQRGNFPDRFSGHQFPNYSSELNVNALLLGDSALYLCASSLVGGNYGYTFGSGTRLTVV.

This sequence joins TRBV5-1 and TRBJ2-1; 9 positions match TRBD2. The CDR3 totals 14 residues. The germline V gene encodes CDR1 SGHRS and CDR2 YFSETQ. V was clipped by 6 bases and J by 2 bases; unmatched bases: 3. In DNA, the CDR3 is TGCGCCAGCAAGTCTAGCGGGGCCTACAATGAGCAGTTCTTC. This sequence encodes CASKSSGAYNEQFF.

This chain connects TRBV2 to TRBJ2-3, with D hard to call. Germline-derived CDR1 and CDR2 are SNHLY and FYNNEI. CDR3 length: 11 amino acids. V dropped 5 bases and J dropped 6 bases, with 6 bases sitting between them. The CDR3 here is CASSSRDTQYF. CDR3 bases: TGTGCCAGCAGTTCCCGGGATACGCAGTATTTT.

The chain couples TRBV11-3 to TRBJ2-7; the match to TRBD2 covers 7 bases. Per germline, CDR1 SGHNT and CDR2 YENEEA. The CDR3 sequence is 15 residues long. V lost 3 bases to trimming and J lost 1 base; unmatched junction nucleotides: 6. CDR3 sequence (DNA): TGTGCCAGCAGCTTTGGACTAGGACCATCCTACGAGCAGTACTTC. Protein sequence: CASSFGLGPSYEQYF.

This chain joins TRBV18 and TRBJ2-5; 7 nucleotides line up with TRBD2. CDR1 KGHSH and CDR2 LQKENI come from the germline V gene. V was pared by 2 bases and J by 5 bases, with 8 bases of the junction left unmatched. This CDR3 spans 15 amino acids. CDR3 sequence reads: CASSPEAGVDETQYF. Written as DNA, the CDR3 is TGTGCCAGCTCACCAGAGGCGGGGGTGGACGAGACCCAGTACTTC.

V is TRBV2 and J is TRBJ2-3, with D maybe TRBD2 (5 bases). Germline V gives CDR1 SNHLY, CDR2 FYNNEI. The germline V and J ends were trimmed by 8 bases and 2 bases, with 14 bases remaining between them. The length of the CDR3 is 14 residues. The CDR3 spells CASSLQRITDTQYF. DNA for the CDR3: TGTGCCAGCTCGTTACAGCGGATCACAGATACGCAGTATTTT. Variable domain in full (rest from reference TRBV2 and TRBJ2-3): EPEVTQTPSHQVTQMGQEVILRCVPISNHLYFYWYRQILGQKVEFLVSFYNNEISEKSEIFDDQFSVERPDGSNFTLKIRSTKLEDSAMYFCASSLQRITDTQYFGPGTRLTVL.

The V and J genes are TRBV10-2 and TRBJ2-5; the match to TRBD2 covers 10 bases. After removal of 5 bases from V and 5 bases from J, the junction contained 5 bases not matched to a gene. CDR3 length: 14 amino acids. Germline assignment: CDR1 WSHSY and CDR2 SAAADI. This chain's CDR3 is CASSSTTSGETQYF. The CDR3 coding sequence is TGCGCCAGCAGTTCCACGACTAGCGGGGAGACCCAGTACTTC.

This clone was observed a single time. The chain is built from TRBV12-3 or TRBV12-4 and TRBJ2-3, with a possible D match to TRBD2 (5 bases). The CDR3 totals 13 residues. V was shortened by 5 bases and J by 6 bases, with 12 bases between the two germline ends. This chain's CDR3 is CASSGLARDTQYF. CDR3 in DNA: TGTGCCAGCAGTGGGCTAGCTAGGGATACGCAGTATTTT.

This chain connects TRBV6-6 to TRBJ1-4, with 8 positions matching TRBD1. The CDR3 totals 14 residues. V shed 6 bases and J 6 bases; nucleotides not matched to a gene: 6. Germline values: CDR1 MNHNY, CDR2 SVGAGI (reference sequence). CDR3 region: CASSPQGAYEKLFF. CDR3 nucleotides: TGTGCCAGCAGCCCTCAGGGGGCATATGAAAAACTGTTTTTT.

DNA for the CDR3: TGTGCCAGCAGCTTAGGGATCGGCTTAACAGGGGAACCGCAGTATTTT. Its translation is CASSLGIGLTGEPQYF. The chain links TRBV7-8 to TRBJ2-3, with TRBD1 matching over 7 bases. The CDR3 length is 16 residues. The junction had 14 bases not matched to a gene; V was cut back by 1 base and J by 10 bases. From germline, CDR1 is SGHVS and CDR2 FQNEAQ.

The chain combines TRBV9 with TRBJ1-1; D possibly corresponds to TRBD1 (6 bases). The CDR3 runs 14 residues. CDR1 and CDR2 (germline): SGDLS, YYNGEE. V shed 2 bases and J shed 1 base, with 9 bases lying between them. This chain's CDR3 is CASSVLQGNTEAFF. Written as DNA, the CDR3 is TGTGCCAGCAGCGTCCTACAGGGGAACACTGAAGCTTTCTTT.

Here the CDR3 reads CASSWLGGPGYTF. DNA of the CDR3: TGTGCCAGCAGTTGGTTGGGGGGGCCTGGCTACACCTTC. The V gene is TRBV27, the J gene TRBJ1-2; maybe TRBD1 (6 bases). The V end lost 4 bases, the J end lost 7 bases, and 13 bases lay between the germline ends. CDR3 size: 13 residues. Looked up from germline, CDR1 is MNHEY and CDR2 is SMNVEV (reference sequence).

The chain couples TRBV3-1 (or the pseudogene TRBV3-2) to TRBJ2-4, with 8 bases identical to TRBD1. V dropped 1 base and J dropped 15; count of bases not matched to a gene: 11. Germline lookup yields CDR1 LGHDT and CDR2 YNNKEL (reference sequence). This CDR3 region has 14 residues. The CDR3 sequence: CASSQGPDRVAPYF. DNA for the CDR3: TGTGCCAGCAGCCAAGGCCCGGACAGGGTGGCTCCGTACTTC.

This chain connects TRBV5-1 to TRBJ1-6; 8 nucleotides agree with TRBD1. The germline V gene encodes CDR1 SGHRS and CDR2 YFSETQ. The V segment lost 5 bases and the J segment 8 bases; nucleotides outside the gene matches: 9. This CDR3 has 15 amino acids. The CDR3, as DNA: TGCGCCAGCAGGCAGATGACAGGGGTGGATTCACCCCTCCACTTT. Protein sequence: CASRQMTGVDSPLHF.

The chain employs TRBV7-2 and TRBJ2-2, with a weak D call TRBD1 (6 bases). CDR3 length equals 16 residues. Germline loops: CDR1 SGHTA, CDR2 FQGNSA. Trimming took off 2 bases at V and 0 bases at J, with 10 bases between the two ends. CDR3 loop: CASSLKGGTNTGELFF. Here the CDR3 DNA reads TGTGCCAGCAGCTTAAAAGGGGGAACGAACACCGGGGAGCTGTTTTTT.

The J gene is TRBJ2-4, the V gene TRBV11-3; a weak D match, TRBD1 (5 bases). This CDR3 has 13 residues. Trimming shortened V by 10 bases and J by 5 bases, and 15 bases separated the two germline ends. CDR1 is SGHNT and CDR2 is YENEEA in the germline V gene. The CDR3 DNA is TGTGCCATCCTTAAGGGGATCCAAAACATTCAGTACTTC. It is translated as CAILKGIQNIQYF.

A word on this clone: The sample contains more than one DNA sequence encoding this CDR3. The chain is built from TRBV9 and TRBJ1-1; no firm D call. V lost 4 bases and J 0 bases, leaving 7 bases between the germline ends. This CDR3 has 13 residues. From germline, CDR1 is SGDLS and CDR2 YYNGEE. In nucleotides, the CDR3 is TGTGCCAGCAGCCCCCTCCTGAACACTGAAGCTTTCTTT. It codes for CASSPLLNTEAFF. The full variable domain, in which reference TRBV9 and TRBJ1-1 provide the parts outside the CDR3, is DSGVTQTPKHLITATGQRVTLRCSPRSGDLSVYWYQQSLDQGLQFLIQYYNGEERAKGNILERFSAQQFPDLHSELNLSSLELGDSALYFCASSPLLNTEAFFGQGTRLTVV.

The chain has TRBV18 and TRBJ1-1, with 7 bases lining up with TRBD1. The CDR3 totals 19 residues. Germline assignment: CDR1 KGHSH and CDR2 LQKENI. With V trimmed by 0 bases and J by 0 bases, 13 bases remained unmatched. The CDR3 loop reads CASSPPRVAGGKMNTEAFF. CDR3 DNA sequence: TGTGCCAGCTCACCACCCCGCGTGGCAGGGGGAAAGATGAACACTGAAGCTTTCTTT.